These T cell receptor beta chains were read from a single sample in a study of early T cells in non-severe SARS-CoV-2 infection. TCRdb reanalysed the 5' RACE reads using MiXCR and keeps one entry per CDR3 protein. This table has about 60,000 distinct CDR3 sequences, roughly an eighth appearing once. The sequenced sample was whole blood. These receptors originate from an adult who was a healthcare worker with PCR-confirmed SARS-CoV-2 infection or an uninfected control (not recorded which). Each CDR3 is given with its conserved first and last residue. D genes are given only for firm matches. Rows may omit the clone size; those that give it use once, few, many or a size class.

few	TRBJ1-2	-	TRBV5-4	TGTGCCAGCAGCCCCCCCCGAGGGACCCATGGCTACACCTTC	CASSPPRGTHGYTF
many	TRBJ1-1	TRBD1	TRBV15	TGTGCCACCAGCACCCGGAGGGGGCGACTGAACACTGAAGCTTTCTTT	CATSTRRGRLNTEAFF
-	TRBJ2-1	-	TRBV7-2	TGTGCCAGTGCCCAGGGGCCCTACAATGAGCAGTTCTTC	CASAQGPYNEQFF
many	TRBJ2-2	TRBD1	TRBV12-3/TRBV12-4	TGTGCCAGCAGTTTGCTCGGAGTCTACCGGGACAGAAAAACTACCGGGGAGCTGTTTTTT	CASSLLGVYRDRKTTGELFF
-	TRBJ1-5	-	TRBV28	TGTGCCAGCTCCTGGCCCCAGCATTTT	CASSWPQHF
-	TRBJ2-5	-	TRBV7-2	TGTGCCAGCAGCTCTAAAGAGACCCAGTACTTC	CASSSKETQYF
-	TRBJ1-1	TRBD1	TRBV4-2	TGTGCCAGCAGCCAAGATTGGACAGGGCGGATCACTGAAGCTTTCTTT	CASSQDWTGRITEAFF
few	TRBJ1-2	-	TRBV7-9	TGTGCCAGTTCCAAGATGGAGTATGGCTACACCTTC	CASSKMEYGYTF
many	TRBJ1-5	-	TRBV4-1	TGCGCCAGCAGCCAAGATCCCAATCAGCCCCAGCATTTT	CASSQDPNQPQHF
-	TRBJ2-6	-	TRBV6-2/TRBV6-3	TGTGCCAGCAGTTATTCGACAGGAGGAGGCTCTGGGGCCAACGTCCTGACTTTC	CASSYSTGGGSGANVLTF